This is a list of T cell receptor beta chains from one sample in a study of blood T cells in healthy people across ages. TCRdb reprocessed the 5' RACE reads via MiXCR and lists one record per CDR3 protein. The sample records around 1,600,000 distinct CDR3 sequences, about 42% being singletons. Sequencing was carried out using blood. The receptor source for this set is a woman between 18 and 29 years old in good health. Each CDR3 is given with its conserved first and last residue. A D gene is named only where the DNA matches it firmly. Clone size, where shown, is once, few, many, or a class for clones that have expanded.

cdr3_aa,cdr3_nt,v_call,clone_size,cdr3_length,j_call,d_call
CSASSLAGTYNEQFF,TGCAGTGCTAGTTCTTTAGCGGGGACCTACAATGAGCAGTTCTTC,TRBV20-1,-,15,TRBJ2-1,TRBD2
CASSTRDRGLATNEKLFF,TGCGCCAGCAGCACCCGGGACAGGGGGTTAGCGACTAATGAAAAACTGTTTTTT,TRBV4-3,few,18,TRBJ1-4,TRBD1
CSAPHSGLARNEQFF,TGCAGTGCCCCACATTCGGGACTAGCACGGAATGAGCAGTTCTTC,TRBV20-1,-,15,TRBJ2-1,TRBD2
CASSLSPGQRYGYTF,TGTGCCAGCAGTTTATCGCCAGGGCAGCGCTATGGCTACACCTTC,TRBV27,many,15,TRBJ1-2,-
CRPLGPGRVYNEQFF,TGCCGCCCCTTGGGACCCGGGAGGGTCTACAATGAGCAGTTCTTC,TRBV29-1,-,15,TRBJ2-1,TRBD2
CASISGTGFRQPQHF,TGTGCCAGCATTTCCGGGACAGGGTTTCGGCAGCCCCAGCATTTT,TRBV28,-,15,TRBJ1-5,TRBD1
CASSQDLVGLSGYTF,TGCGCCAGCAGCCAAGATTTAGTAGGGCTGAGTGGCTACACCTTC,TRBV4-3,-,15,TRBJ1-2,-
CAISESGLDSNEQFF,TGTGCCATCAGTGAGAGTGGCTTGGATTCCAATGAGCAGTTCTTC,TRBV10-3,few,15,TRBJ2-1,-
CASSLSRVQPQHF,TGTGCCAGCAGTTTATCTCGGGTTCAGCCCCAGCATTTT,TRBV27,-,13,TRBJ1-5,-
CASSSQTATQHF,TGTGCCAGCAGTTCGCAGACAGCCACCCAGCATTTT,TRBV12-3/TRBV12-4,many,12,TRBJ1-5,-
CASSPRSDLAKNIQYF,TGTGCCAGCAGCCCCAGATCGGACTTAGCCAAAAACATTCAGTACTTC,TRBV7-2,-,16,TRBJ2-4,-
CSVGGYNQPQHF,TGCAGCGTTGGGGGGTACAATCAGCCCCAGCATTTT,TRBV29-1,few,12,TRBJ1-5,-
CASRRGTQTYEQYF,TGCGCCAGCAGGAGGGGGACGCAGACCTACGAGCAGTACTTC,TRBV5-1,-,14,TRBJ2-7,-
CASSEGKTQPQHF,TGTGCCAGCAGTGAAGGAAAGACCCAGCCCCAGCATTTT,TRBV25-1,few,13,TRBJ1-5,-
CASSPYVVGTDTQYF,TGTGCCAGCAGTCCCTACGTAGTTGGCACAGATACGCAGTATTTT,TRBV7-9,-,15,TRBJ2-3,-
CASSAQGSNQPQHF,TGTGCCAGCAGTGCCCAGGGGAGCAATCAGCCCCAGCATTTT,TRBV12-3/TRBV12-4,few,14,TRBJ1-5,-
CATSRAPQVSGANVLTF,TGTGCCACCAGCAGAGCTCCCCAAGTCTCTGGGGCCAACGTCCTGACTTTC,TRBV15,few,17,TRBJ2-6,-
CASSFKTFKPESSYNEQFF,TGTGCCAGCAGTTTCAAAACGTTCAAGCCGGAGAGCTCCTACAATGAGCAGTTCTTC,TRBV28,few,19,TRBJ2-1,-
CASSPHPLRNTEAFF,TGTGCCAGCTCACCACACCCTTTGCGTAACACTGAAGCTTTCTTT,TRBV18,-,15,TRBJ1-1,-
CASSLKTGTGNTEAFF,TGTGCCAGCAGCTTGAAAACCGGGACAGGGAACACTGAAGCTTTCTTT,TRBV5-6,few,16,TRBJ1-1,TRBD1
CASSQAGTHRDSYNEQYF,TGTGCCAGCAGCCAAGCCGGAACCCACAGGGATTCCTACAATGAGCAGTACTTC,TRBV14,-,18,TRBJ2-7,-
CSARDKNTQYF,TGCAGTGCTAGAGATAAAAATACGCAGTATTTT,TRBV20-1,-,11,TRBJ2-3,-
CASSLSTRPITEVFF,TGTGCCAGCAGCCTATCAACACGGCCCATCACTGAAGTTTTCTTT,TRBV5-6,-,15,TRBJ1-1,-
CSASAGGDIQYF,TGCAGTGCTAGTGCCGGAGGGGACATTCAGTACTTC,TRBV20-1,few,12,TRBJ2-4,-
CASRDLNTGELFF,TGTGCCAGCAGGGACCTGAACACCGGGGAGCTGTTTTTT,TRBV27,once,13,TRBJ2-2,-
CASSTTGSTDTQYF,TGCGCCAGCAGCACTACAGGAAGCACAGATACGCAGTATTTT,TRBV5-1,few,14,TRBJ2-3,-
CASSLRTSGRGETQYF,TGTGCCAGCAGTTTAAGGACTAGCGGGAGAGGTGAGACCCAGTACTTC,TRBV28,-,16,TRBJ2-5,TRBD2
CSARTSSGGNQPQHF,TGCAGTGCTAGGACGAGTTCAGGTGGCAATCAGCCCCAGCATTTT,TRBV20-1,-,15,TRBJ1-5,-
CSARGPLDYTDTQYF,TGCAGTGCTAGGGGGCCTCTAGACTACACAGATACGCAGTATTTT,TRBV20-1,few,15,TRBJ2-3,-
CASNQDRSKETQYF,TGTGCCAGCAACCAGGACAGATCAAAAGAGACCCAGTACTTC,TRBV6-1,-,14,TRBJ2-5,-
CASGMTGRDTQYF,TGTGCCAGCGGCATGACAGGGCGGGATACGCAGTATTTT,TRBV5-6,-,13,TRBJ2-3,TRBD1
CASSQDGDREVADTQYF,TGCGCCAGCAGCCAAGATGGGGACAGGGAGGTAGCAGATACGCAGTATTTT,TRBV4-3,few,17,TRBJ2-3,TRBD1
CASSQGASRTYNEQFF,TGCGCCAGCAGCCAAGGGGCTAGCAGGACCTACAATGAGCAGTTCTTC,TRBV4-1,few,16,TRBJ2-1,-
CASSSSGRGTAGEQYF,TGTGCCAGCAGCTCCTCCGGGAGAGGGACCGCCGGCGAGCAGTACTTC,TRBV7-2,-,16,TRBJ2-7,-
CASSLPGTAYRYTF,TGTGCCAGTTCTCTCCCCGGGACAGCCTATCGCTACACCTTC,TRBV6-2/TRBV6-3,few,14,TRBJ1-2,TRBD1
CATSLKRTGEQYF,TGTGCCACCAGCCTGAAAAGGACCGGCGAGCAGTACTTC,TRBV15,-,13,TRBJ2-7,-
CASSYSPFATDPYGYTF,TGTGCCAGCAGTTATTCACCCTTTGCTACAGATCCTTATGGCTACACCTTC,TRBV6-2/TRBV6-3,-,17,TRBJ1-2,-
CASSLVHRRYNEQFF,TGTGCCAGCAGCTTAGTACACCGACGTTACAATGAGCAGTTCTTC,TRBV11-2,-,15,TRBJ2-1,-
CASSQERGSGSVAKNIQYF,TGTGCCAGCAGCCAAGAGCGTGGGTCAGGAAGCGTGGCCAAAAACATTCAGTACTTC,TRBV3-1,-,19,TRBJ2-4,-
CASSSVGVEQFF,TGTGCCAGCAGCTCAGTAGGGGTTGAGCAGTTCTTC,TRBV7-2,-,12,TRBJ2-1,-
CSARLAGVYNEQYF,TGCAGTGCGAGACTAGCGGGAGTCTACAATGAGCAGTACTTC,TRBV20-1,-,14,TRBJ2-7,TRBD2
CASGSSYNSPLHF,TGTGCCAGCGGCAGCTCCTATAATTCACCCCTCCACTTT,TRBV6-1,many,13,TRBJ1-6,-
CASFKGTAQDQPQHF,TGTGCCAGTTTTAAAGGGACGGCGCAGGATCAGCCCCAGCATTTT,TRBV2,-,15,TRBJ1-5,-
CASSLGLAGDGGEQFF,TGTGCCAGCAGCCTGGGACTAGCGGGGGACGGGGGTGAGCAGTTCTTC,TRBV4-2,once,16,TRBJ2-1,TRBD2
CASSLSSSGGEETQYF,TGTGCCAGCAGTTTATCGTCTAGCGGGGGGGAAGAGACCCAGTACTTC,TRBV27,-,16,TRBJ2-5,TRBD2
CASSYEGLMNTEAFF,TGTGCCAGCAGTTACGAGGGACTCATGAACACTGAAGCTTTCTTT,TRBV6-2/TRBV6-3,-,15,TRBJ1-1,-
CASSLLFDHTDTQYF,TGTGCCAGCAGCTTATTATTCGACCACACAGATACGCAGTATTTT,TRBV7-2,-,15,TRBJ2-3,-
CASSYAVSDTLNYGYTF,TGTGCCAGCAGTTACGCGGTTTCGGACACACTCAACTATGGCTACACCTTC,TRBV6-5,few,17,TRBJ1-2,-
CAGSHYGYTF,TGTGCCGGGAGCCACTATGGCTACACCTTC,TRBV30,-,10,TRBJ1-2,-
CSVASDFYGYTF,TGCAGCGTTGCGTCGGACTTCTATGGCTACACCTTC,TRBV29-1,few,12,TRBJ1-2,-
CAWGLTGNSPLHF,TGTGCCTGGGGATTGACGGGGAATTCACCCCTCCACTTT,TRBV30,-,13,TRBJ1-6,-
CASSLGVGRPNYGYTF,TGTGCCAGCAGCTTAGGTGTAGGACGGCCTAACTATGGCTACACCTTC,TRBV7-9,few,16,TRBJ1-2,-
CASSLESGIEQYF,TGTGCCAGCAGCTTAGAATCGGGGATCGAGCAGTACTTC,TRBV7-6,-,13,TRBJ2-7,-
CASSRLTDWYGYTF,TGCGCCAGCAGCCGACTGACAGACTGGTATGGCTACACCTTC,TRBV4-1,few,14,TRBJ1-2,-
CASRIDRSSYNEQFF,TGTGCCAGCAGAATTGACAGGAGCTCCTACAATGAGCAGTTCTTC,TRBV27,-,15,TRBJ2-1,-
CSARAPGLSHNEQYF,TGCAGCGCACGAGCCCCGGGACTAAGCCACAATGAGCAGTACTTC,TRBV29-1,-,15,TRBJ2-5,TRBD2
CASSYQGGNSNQPQHF,TGTGCCAGCAGTTACCAGGGAGGGAATAGCAATCAGCCCCAGCATTTT,TRBV6-6,-,16,TRBJ1-5,-
CASSILAGDGEQFF,TGTGCCAGCAGCATACTAGCGGGAGACGGAGAGCAGTTCTTC,TRBV7-2,few,14,TRBJ2-1,TRBD2
CASSGPFRDTEAFF,TGTGCCAGCAGCGGACCGTTCAGGGATACTGAAGCTTTCTTT,TRBV7-9,few,14,TRBJ1-1,-
CASSEWIRLGTDTQYF,TGTGCCAGCAGTGAATGGATACGACTCGGCACAGATACGCAGTATTTT,TRBV2,-,16,TRBJ2-3,-